The present TCR beta chain was sequenced within a study of cytomegalovirus exposure and HLA in healthy donors. Healthy individuals who donated bone marrow served as the donors. Study observations and caveats: Excluded were some V segments that proved indistinguishable, including TRBV6-2 and TRBV6-3. Cytomegalovirus status was reportedly diagnosed by the classifier with high specificity and sensitivity.

Worth noting for this clone: The antigen remains unidentified.

The CDR3 is 13 amino acids. Germline loops: CDR1 MNHEY, CDR2 SVGAGI. PCR used 60 Vbeta primers and 13 Jbeta primers. The protocol was immunoSEQ multiplex PCR, while the TCRdb copy is restricted to in-frame clones and leaves out a portion. The sample yields 140,000 to 150,000 clones, approximately 80% seen once. The clonotype comes from a male donor in good health and CMV-seronegative. The chain joins TRBV6-5 to TRBJ2-5; 9 bases match TRBD1. The J call may be faulty, since TRBJ2-7 better matches the DNA end. Sequencing input: PBMCs. CDR3 DNA sequence: TGTGCCAGCAGAGGACAGGGGTACTACGAGCAGTACTTC. Protein sequence: CASRGQGYYEQYF.